One sample yielded the 2 T cell receptor beta chains listed below, sequenced in a study of CD8 T cells in Susac syndrome. Reverse transcription used about 0.5 to 1 ug RNA and random hexamers. TCRdb recomputed calls from the immunoSEQ multiplex PCR reads with MiXCR, one row per CDR3 protein. The table has hundreds of thousands of distinct CDR3 sequences, 95% seen once. Sequencing was carried out using CD4+ T cells from PBMCs. The receptors here all came from a human donor with multiple sclerosis.

This sequence joins TRBV12-3 or TRBV12-4 and TRBJ1-2, with D uncertain. The CDR3 runs 13 residues. V was pared by 2 bases and J by 4 bases, with 8 bases between. The CDR3 protein is CASSLLVGYGYTF. CDR3 bases: TGTGCCAGCAGTTTACTTGTCGGCTATGGCTACACCTTC.

V usage is TRBV5-4 and J usage is TRBJ2-1; 16 bases map to TRBD2. Germline CDR1 SGHNT, CDR2 YYREEE (reference sequence). The J segment lost 3 bases and the V segment lost 4 bases, leaving 4 bases of the junction unmatched. This CDR3 spans 17 amino acids. DNA for the CDR3: TGTGCCAGCAGCGGGACTAGCGGGAGGGCCGGCTACAATGAGCAGTTCTTC. It translates to CASSGTSGRAGYNEQFF.